The clone carrying this TCR beta chain came up a few times. CDR3 length: 14 residues. The V end was cut by 7 bases, the J end by 3 bases, with 17 bases between. Germline CDR1 and CDR2: SGHRS and YFSETQ. This sample stems from a study of T cell responses to AZD1222 COVID-19 vaccine. Profiled with immunoSEQ multiplex PCR; TCRdb holds only in-frame clones, not every one. The sample records approximately 110,000 clones, approximately 85% being singletons. The chain joins TRBV5-1 to TRBJ2-7, with D unresolved. The sample consisted of peripheral blood, taken on day 0 of AZD1222 vaccination. This receptor was identified in an adult in good health. The DNA for the CDR3 is TGCGCCAGCTCTACCTCGGGCGGTAACTACGAGCAGTACTTC. Translation: CASSTSGGNYEQYF.